Listed below are T cell receptor beta chains from one sample, sequenced in a study of cytomegalovirus exposure and HLA in healthy donors. Sequenced by immunoSEQ multiplex PCR; TCRdb stores in-frame clones only, minus some. Found here are some 80,000 clones, around 85% of them singletons; the top ten hold 10% to 15%. Specimen: PBMCs. These TCRs come from a human donor in good health. Each CDR3 is given with its conserved first and last residue.

>TRBV7-9|TRBJ1-4
CASNPYRNEKLFF
>TRBV19|TRBJ1-1
CASSIVTGVTEAFF
>TRBV11-2|TRBJ1-2
CASSLGLSNYGYTF
>TRBV10-3|TRBJ2-3
CAIGGGGRTDTQYF
>TRBV10-2|TRBJ2-1
CASTVTPDRGQFF
>TRBV30|TRBJ2-1
CAWSELTGGPGEQFF
>TRBV15|TRBJ2-7
CATSREGRRYEQYF
>TRBV2|TRBJ2-2
CASNRQGGNTGELFF
>TRBV29-1|TRBJ1-1
CSVYPGNRATEAFF
>TRBV14|TRBJ1-1
CASRTGNTEAFF
>TRBV9|TRBJ1-4
CASSVGQANEKLFF
>TRBV2|TRBJ1-1
CASSWDTRNTEAFF
>TRBV30|TRBJ1-2
CAWSLGRPVIKYGYTF
>TRBV5-6|TRBJ1-1
CASSFVPGEAFF
>TRBV7-8|TRBJ2-6
CASSPRQGYSGANVLTF
>TRBV19|-
CASSTQGSNEQYF
>TRBV7-9|TRBJ1-4
CSSSLAGQGITNEKLFF
>TRBV10-2|TRBJ2-5
CASSDPHGGREDQTQYF
>TRBV7-2|TRBJ2-7
CASSSRRDSYEQYF
>TRBV11-2|TRBJ2-7
CASSLGGGIYEQYF
>TRBV10-2|TRBJ1-1
CASGPRENTEAFF
>TRBV5-4|TRBJ1-4
CASTKGGTGGEKLFF
>TRBV6-1|TRBJ2-3
CASRRQGVLDTQYF
>TRBV18|TRBJ1-4
CASSTRPGQGTTNEKLFF
>TRBV5-6|TRBJ1-2
CASSFPEGGGYTF
>TRBV14|TRBJ1-2
CASSPQGYGYTF
>TRBV6-6|TRBJ1-1
CASSYQGSTEAFF
>TRBV7-7|TRBJ2-1
CASSLTGSYNEQFF
>TRBV9|TRBJ1-5
CASSPLDAEQPQNF
>TRBV5-1|TRBJ2-7
CASSLGPGQGAYEQYF
>TRBV7-2|TRBJ2-7
CASSLTGVEQYF
>TRBV7-9|-
CASSSTGGTSYEQYF
>TRBV29-1|TRBJ2-7
CSVVAGELYEQYF
>TRBV6-1|TRBJ1-3
CASSEWGAGNTIYF
>TRBV5-6|TRBJ2-7
CASSLVGTGNYEQYF
>TRBV5-4|TRBJ2-7
CASSNYRGSTYEQYF
>TRBV30|TRBJ2-6
CAWSVWSDWTGANVLTF
>TRBV6-5|TRBJ1-6
CASKLRQGYSPLNF
>TRBV5-1|TRBJ1-3
CASSLSDNSGNTIYF
>TRBV6-5|TRBJ1-3
CASSWGRGSGNTIYF
>TRBV5-1|TRBJ1-6
CASSLLQSYNSPLNF
>TRBV6-5|TRBJ2-5
CASSSRPEGRETQYF
>TRBV4-1|TRBJ1-6
CASSQQGNSPLHF
>TRBV11-2|TRBJ2-1
CASSYGTRGNEQFF
>TRBV5-1|TRBJ2-3
CASRSSGASTDTQYF
>TRBV7-9|TRBJ2-7
CATPARGNGFTEDYEQYF